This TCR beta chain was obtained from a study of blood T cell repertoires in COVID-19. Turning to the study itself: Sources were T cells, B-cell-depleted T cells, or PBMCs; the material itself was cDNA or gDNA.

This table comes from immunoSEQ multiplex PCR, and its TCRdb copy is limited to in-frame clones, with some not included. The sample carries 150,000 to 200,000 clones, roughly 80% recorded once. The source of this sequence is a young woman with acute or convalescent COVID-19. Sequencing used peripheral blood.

The CDR3 DNA sequence: TGTGCCTGGATCCCCTCAGGGTCCAGGGTTGTCGAAAAACTGTTTTTT. As protein: CAWIPSGSRVVEKLFF. The rearrangement links TRBV30 to TRBJ1-4, with D tentatively TRBD1 (5 bases). This CDR3 contains 16 residues. Per the germline V gene, CDR1 is GTSNPN and CDR2 is SVGIG (reference sequence). V was clipped by 4 bases and J by 8 bases, with 23 bases between them.